Shown below are 29 T cell receptor beta chains from a single sample sequenced in a study of T cell repertoires in cytomegalovirus infection. These receptors lack a known antigen. Using its own MiXCR run on the reads, TCRdb lists one record per CDR3 protein. The sample contains about 900,000 distinct CDR3 sequences, under 40% of which appear only once. The sample consisted of cultured CD8+ T cells from PBMCs, taken from culture after CMV antigen stimulation. These receptors were taken from a human donor in good health (CMV status not recorded). Some clones in this sample may be carry-over from other donors' samples.

Here the CDR3 reads CATSSSSTDTQYF. The CDR3 coding sequence is TGTGCCACCAGCAGTTCGAGCACAGATACGCAGTATTTT. The V gene is TRBV15, the J gene TRBJ2-3; no firm D call. CDR1 LNHNV and CDR2 YYDKDF come from the germline V gene (reference sequence). Trimming stripped 3 bases from V and 0 bases from J, with 4 bases between. The CDR3 length is 13 residues.

In its sample, this clonotype was seen a few times. V and J are TRBV19 and TRBJ1-2; D is undetermined. Between the trimmed V and J ends, which lost 6 bases and 7 bases, there was a span of 18 bases. In germline, CDR1 is LNHDA, CDR2 SQIVND (reference sequence). The CDR3 has 14 residues. CDR3 residues: CASSPTDAYFGYTF. In nucleotides, the CDR3 is TGTGCCAGTAGCCCCACGGACGCTTATTTTGGCTACACCTTC.

The chain is built from TRBV5-1 and TRBJ2-3, with 12 bases matching TRBD2. Germline CDR1 and CDR2: SGHRS and YFSETQ. CDR3 size: 16 residues. V lost 4 bases and J lost 2; bases outside the gene matches: 5. CDR3 DNA: TGCGCCAGCAGCGCAGGACTAGCGGGAACCACAGATACGCAGTATTTT. Its translation is CASSAGLAGTTDTQYF.

V gene TRBV10-3 combines with J gene TRBJ1-2; D is uncertain. CDR3 length: 15 amino acids. Trimming left V 0 bases short and J 2 bases short, with 10 bases between. Germline V gene sequence: CDR1 ENHRY, CDR2 SYGVKD. The CDR3 loop is CAISESQGLNYGYTF. CDR3 sequence (DNA): TGTGCCATCAGTGAGTCTCAAGGGTTAAACTATGGCTACACCTTC.

Concerning this clonotype: This CDR3 is missing its conserved last phenylalanine or tryptophan, likely due to a read error. In DNA form, the CDR3 reads TGTGTCAGCACAGAGGGATTGGGAACTGAAGCTTTCTCT. Translated, it gives CVSTEGLGTEAFS. The chain employs TRBV12-3 or TRBV12-4 and TRBJ1-1; D is undetermined. The CDR3 totals 13 residues.

The chain carries TRBV2 and TRBJ2-7, with TRBD2 identical over 10 bases. Losses at the gene ends were 10 bases for V and 9 bases for J; bases not matched to a gene: 15. CDR3 length: 14 amino acids. Germline V gene sequence: CDR1 SNHLY, CDR2 FYNNEI. The CDR3 sequence is CATVLAGDSWGQYF. The CDR3 DNA follows: TGTGCCACCGTTCTAGCGGGGGACTCCTGGGGGCAGTACTTC.

The chain employs TRBV5-6 and TRBJ2-1; D is unclear. The V end lost 0 bases, the J end lost 0 bases, and 7 bases lay between the germline ends. The CDR3 is 15 residues long. Looked up from germline, CDR1 is SGHDT and CDR2 is YYEEEE. The DNA of the CDR3 is TGTGCCAGCAGCTTGGAGGTCCGCTCCTACAATGAGCAGTTCTTC. This gives the protein CASSLEVRSYNEQFF.

As DNA, the CDR3 is TGCGCCAGCAACCCGGGACAGGGGGCCTACGAGCAGTACTTC. Its translation: CASNPGQGAYEQYF. The V call is TRBV10-2, the J call TRBJ2-7; 11 positions match TRBD1. The CDR3 has 14 residues. Germline loops: CDR1 WSHSY, CDR2 SAAADI. Losses at the gene ends were 7 bases for V and 2 bases for J; bases not matched to a gene: 4.

This chain links TRBV4-2 with TRBJ1-1, with 8 nucleotides matching TRBD1. The CDR3 covers 15 residues. V shed 2 bases and J 4 bases; nucleotides not matched to a gene: 6. Germline loops: CDR1 LGHNA, CDR2 YNFKEQ. CDR3 region: CASSQRQGSPTEAFF. CDR3 DNA sequence: TGTGCCAGCAGCCAACGACAGGGGAGTCCCACTGAAGCTTTCTTT.

This clonotype has just a few counts. V is TRBV10-3 and J is TRBJ2-4; TRBD2 might be the D (6 bases). Germline CDR1 is ENHRY and CDR2 is SYGVKD. The germline V and J ends were trimmed by 3 bases and 11 bases, with 17 bases remaining between them. The CDR3 loop spans 14 amino acids. DNA of the CDR3: TGTGCCATCAGTGATTCGGGAGAAAAGAGGGTTCAGTACTTC. It yields the protein CAISDSGEKRVQYF.

This clonotype was recorded a few times. The genes are TRBV6-5 and TRBJ2-1; possible D gene TRBD2, 5 bases. The CDR3 contains 13 residues. Trimming took 2 bases from V and 10 from J, leaving 12 bases between them. The germline V gene has CDR1 MNHEY and CDR2 SVGAGI. CDR3 DNA: TGTGCCAGCAGTTACCAGAACCCGGGAGAGCAGTTCTTC. Translating it yields CASSYQNPGEQFF.

The chain links TRBV15 to TRBJ1-1, with a possible D match to TRBD1 (5 bases). V was shortened by 0 bases and J by 4 bases, with 9 bases between the two germline ends. The CDR3 has 14 amino acids. CDR1 is LNHNV and CDR2 is YYDKDF in the germline V gene (reference sequence). CDR3 residues: CATSRDGGATEAFF. CDR3 nucleotide sequence: TGTGCCACCAGCAGAGATGGTGGGGCCACTGAAGCTTTCTTT.

The V gene is TRBV6-6, the J gene TRBJ2-5; 7 bases map to TRBD1. Germline-derived CDR1 and CDR2 are MNHNY and SVGAGI (reference sequence). The trim removed 3 bases at V and 9 bases at J, leaving 10 bases unmatched. The CDR3 has 14 residues. In DNA form, the CDR3 reads TGTGCCAGCAGTTATAACGACAGGGTGGTAGCCCAGTACTTC. It is translated as CASSYNDRVVAQYF.

This clonotype was recorded at least ten times. An end of the junction does not agree with germline; a read error may underlie this. The chain links TRBV4-3 to TRBJ2-1, with D possibly matching TRBD1 (5 bases). CDR3 length: 13 residues. The germline gives CDR1 LGHNA, CDR2 YSLEER. The CDR3 loop reads CASSQGGYNEQFF. CDR3 in DNA: TGTGCCAGCAGCCAGGGCGGATACAATGAGCAGTTCTTC.

This clonotype was seen a single time. A read error may account for a junction end that differs from germline. V gene TRBV7-2 combines with J gene TRBJ2-3; 8 nucleotides match TRBD1. CDR1 is SGHTA, CDR2 FQGNSA, per germline. This CDR3 is 14 amino acids long. In DNA, the CDR3 is TGTGCCGGCAGGTCGACAGGGGAAGGGGATACGCAGTATTTT. Its translation: CAGRSTGEGDTQYF.

The sample holds a few counts of this clonotype. The V gene is TRBV3-1, the J gene TRBJ2-2; unclear D gene. The CDR3 has 18 residues. Deletions cut 1 base from V and 0 bases from J, with 15 bases between. Germline CDR1 is LGHDT and CDR2 is YNNKEL (reference sequence). CDR3 in DNA: TGTGCCAGCAGCCAAGTCCTCACCTTGCCTGCGAACACCGGGGAGCTGTTTTTT. It yields the protein CASSQVLTLPANTGELFF.

This clonotype was observed many times. The J gene is TRBJ1-5, the V gene TRBV7-8, with 7 positions matching TRBD1. With V trimmed by 0 bases and J by 1 base, 9 bases remained unmatched. Germline lookup yields CDR1 SGHVS and CDR2 FQNEAQ. The CDR3 is 18 residues long. The CDR3 DNA is TGTGCCAGCAGCTTAGCATTGGGACAGTTTGGAAGCAATCAGCCCCAGCATTTT. Translating it yields CASSLALGQFGSNQPQHF. Full variable domain (missing parts from reference TRBV7-8 and TRBJ1-5): GAGVSQSPRYKVAKRGQDVALRCDPISGHVSLFWYQQALGQGPEFLTYFQNEAQLDKSGLPSDRFFAERPEGSVSTLKIQRTQQEDSAVYLCASSLALGQFGSNQPQHFGDGTRLSIL.

This clonotype has a handful of counts. The chain recombines TRBV6-1 with TRBJ2-1; D ambiguous. CDR1 MNHNS and CDR2 SASEGT come from the germline V gene. The germline V and J ends were trimmed by 1 base and 8 bases, with 15 bases remaining between them. The CDR3 sequence is 15 residues long. CDR3: CASSEGAGLVYEQFF. CDR3 nucleotide sequence: TGTGCCAGCAGTGAAGGGGCAGGCTTGGTCTATGAGCAGTTCTTC.

V and J are TRBV27 and TRBJ2-3; 8 bases agree with TRBD2. Trimming took 2 bases from V and 0 from J; bases not matched to a gene: 7. The CDR3 covers 17 residues. Per germline, CDR1 MNHEY and CDR2 SMNVEV (reference sequence). As DNA, the CDR3 is TGTGCCAGCAGTTTAGGACTTAGCGGGACCAGCACAGATACGCAGTATTTT. This encodes CASSLGLSGTSTDTQYF.

The gene calls are TRBV4-1 and TRBJ1-5; TRBD1 might be the D (6 bases). V lost 4 bases to trimming and J lost 5 bases, with 9 bases between them. There are 13 residues in the CDR3. CDR1 is MGHRA and CDR2 is YSYEKL in the germline V gene. CDR3 loop: CASSLWTDQPQHF. CDR3 coding DNA: TGCGCCAGCAGCCTATGGACAGATCAGCCCCAGCATTTT.

This clonotype was picked up a small number of times. V and J are TRBV7-3 and TRBJ2-5; no definite D call. The CDR3 is 13 amino acids. Germline V lookup: CDR1 SGHTA, CDR2 FQGTGA. Trimming stripped 5 bases from V and 5 bases from J, with 12 bases between. The CDR3 nucleotides read TGTGCCAGCAGCCCCTCCCTAAGGGAGACCCAGTACTTC. Amino acids: CASSPSLRETQYF.

The sample holds a few counts of this clonotype. The V and J genes are TRBV6-5 and TRBJ1-1; no clear D gene. This CDR3 region has 14 residues. Germline assignment: CDR1 MNHEY and CDR2 SVGAGI. Deletions cut 2 bases from V and 4 bases from J, with 11 bases between. This chain's CDR3 is CASSYRAGGTEAFF. Written as DNA, the CDR3 is TGTGCCAGCAGTTACCGAGCAGGAGGCACTGAAGCTTTCTTT.

V gene TRBV7-6 combines with J gene TRBJ2-2; 8 nucleotides line up with TRBD1. V lost 10 bases, J lost 1 base, and 5 bases stayed unmatched. CDR3 length equals 14 residues. Germline-derived CDR1 and CDR2 are SGHVS and FNYEAQ. The CDR3 region has the DNA TGTGCCATCCCGGGACAGGAGAACACCGGGGAGCTGTTTTTT. It yields the protein CAIPGQENTGELFF.

This sequence joins TRBV4-1 and TRBJ1-1; 9 bases agree with TRBD1. This CDR3 has 19 amino acids. The V gene's germline CDR1 is MGHRA and CDR2 YSYEKL. J lost 4 bases, V lost 1 base, and 16 bases had no gene match. CDR3 amino acids: CASSQGYIVSLTGGTEAFF. CDR3 DNA: TGCGCCAGCAGCCAAGGATACATCGTAAGTTTGACAGGGGGCACTGAAGCTTTCTTT.

This clonotype was picked up a small number of times. V and J are TRBV7-9 and TRBJ2-1, with D perhaps matching TRBD1 (5 bases). Trimming took off 1 base at V and 9 bases at J, with 13 bases between the two ends. The CDR3 is 14 amino acids. Germline lookup yields CDR1 SEHNR and CDR2 FQNEAQ (reference sequence). The DNA of the CDR3 is TGTGCCAGCAGCTTAGACCAGGGTCAGGGTGAGCAGTTCTTC. Its translation: CASSLDQGQGEQFF.

V and J are TRBV19 and TRBJ2-7; 8 nucleotides agree with TRBD1. The CDR3 spans 17 residues. The germline V gene encodes CDR1 LNHDA and CDR2 SQIVND (reference sequence). V gave up 2 bases and J gave up 3 bases; unmatched junction bases: 12. The CDR3, as DNA: TGTGCCAGTAGTATAATCAACCGGACAGGGAGAGTCTACGAGCAGTACTTC. This translates into CASSIINRTGRVYEQYF.

The chain couples TRBV6-2 or TRBV6-3 to TRBJ1-1; D not certain. With 7 bases removed from V and 0 bases from J, the gap between germline ends came to 12 bases. The CDR3 is 14 amino acids. Germline CDR1 reads MNHEY; CDR2 reads SVGEGT. The CDR3 here is CASIQILMNTEAFF. CDR3 bases: TGTGCCAGCATTCAGATACTCATGAACACTGAAGCTTTCTTT.

This clonotype was counted a single time. Germline is not matched at one junction end, which may reflect a read error. This chain links TRBV11-1 with TRBJ2-2; D is unresolved. CDR3 length equals 13 residues. Germline V gene lookup returns CDR1 SGHAT and CDR2 FQDESV (reference sequence). As DNA, the CDR3 is TGTGTCAGCAGCTTTTTGTACACCGGGGAGCTGTTTTTT. Encoded protein: CVSSFLYTGELFF. The variable domain in full, with the rest retrieved from reference TRBV11-1 and TRBJ2-2, is EAEVAQSPRYKITEKSQAVAFWCDPISGHATLYWYRQILGQGPELLVQFQDESVVDDSQLPKDRFSAERLKGVDSTLKIQPAELGDSAMYLCVSSFLYTGELFFGEGSRLTVL.

The chain recombines TRBV7-6 with TRBJ2-1; no definite D call. V dropped 5 bases and J dropped 2 bases, with 16 bases sitting between them. Germline CDR1 and CDR2: SGHVS and FNYEAQ. This CDR3 spans 16 amino acids. The CDR3 DNA is TGTGCCAGCAGCCTTAAAGGTGTTACCCCCTACAATGAGCAGTTCTTC. It encodes CASSLKGVTPYNEQFF.